This entry lists 3 T cell receptor beta chains sequenced from one sample in a study of T cell responses to AZD1222 COVID-19 vaccine. Some clones are missing from TCRdb's copy, which holds only in-frame ones; the method was immunoSEQ multiplex PCR. The data show about 120,000 clones, more than 85% seen once. Sequencing was performed on peripheral blood, taken 28 days after the second AZD1222 dose. The receptors originated from an adult who received the AZD1222 COVID-19 vaccine.

CDR3 sequence (DNA): TGTGCCAGCAGCCACCAGATTAACTATGGCTACACCTTC. It translates to CASSHQINYGYTF. This rearrangement joins TRBV11-3 to TRBJ1-2; D is ambiguous. Germline loops: CDR1 SGHNT, CDR2 YENEEA. The CDR3 has 13 amino acids. Trimming left V 5 bases short and J 1 base short, with 8 bases between.

The V and J genes are TRBV6-2 or TRBV6-3 and TRBJ1-5; 11 nucleotides line up with TRBD1. J gave up 1 base and V 0 bases, and 2 bases lay outside the gene matches. The CDR3 loop spans 17 amino acids. Germline CDR1 is MNHEY and CDR2 is SVGEGT. The CDR3 reads CASSYSRDRGSNQPQHF. The CDR3 DNA is TGTGCCAGCAGTTACTCCCGGGACAGGGGGAGCAATCAGCCCCAGCATTTT.

J is TRBJ1-6 and V is TRBV12-5; D not resolved. Germline assignment: CDR1 LGHNT and CDR2 FRNRAP. The ends were cut back, 5 bases at V and 11 bases at J, with 10 bases in the middle. This CDR3 is 12 amino acids long. In DNA form, the CDR3 reads TGTGCTAGTGGTCGCGCTCTGCCACCCCTCCACTTT. Amino acids: CASGRALPPLHF. Full variable domain (outside the CDR3, taken from reference TRBV12-5 and TRBJ1-6): DARVTQTPRHKVTEMGQEVTMRCQPILGHNTVFWYRQTMMQGLELLAYFRNRAPLDDSGMPKDRFSAEMPDATLATLKIQPSEPRDSAVYFCASGRALPPLHFGNGTRLTVT.